A selection of T cell receptor beta chains follows, all from one sample in a study of cytomegalovirus exposure and HLA in healthy donors. TCRdb's copy holds only in-frame clones and misses some; the assay was immunoSEQ multiplex PCR. The sample contains some 150,000 clones, roughly 80% of which appear only once. Sequences were obtained from PBMCs. These receptors were collected from a young woman in good health and CMV-seropositive. Each CDR3 is given with its conserved first and last residue. Fields, in order: clone size, J gene, V gene, D gene, CDR3 protein, CDR3 DNA. D genes are given only for firm matches. The size entry is marked missing in some rows and otherwise reads once, few, many or a size class.

- TRBJ1-1 TRBV4-3 - CASSQDRGTEAFF TGCGCCAGCAGCCAAGATAGAGGCACTGAAGCTTTCTTT
- TRBJ1-2 TRBV6-6 TRBD1 CASFRQGQAGYTF TGTGCCAGCTTTCGACAGGGCCAGGCTGGCTACACCTTC
- TRBJ2-3 TRBV5-5 - CASSILISLRADTQYF TGTGCCAGCAGCATTTTAATTAGCTTGAGGGCAGATACGCAGTATTTT
- TRBJ2-1 TRBV5-1 - CASSLSTSGDEQFF TGCGCCAGCAGCTTATCGACCTCGGGGGATGAGCAGTTCTTC
- TRBJ2-2 TRBV5-5 - CASSLTVHTGELFF TGTGCCAGCAGCTTAACAGTGCACACCGGGGAGCTGTTTTTT
- TRBJ1-1 TRBV5-6 - CASSFGGQNTEAFF TGTGCCAGCAGCTTCGGCGGACAGAACACTGAAGCTTTCTTT
- TRBJ1-3 TRBV5-1 - CASSLYTASSGNTIYF TGCGCCAGCAGCTTATATACAGCAAGCTCTGGAAACACCATATATTTT
few TRBJ2-7 TRBV7-9 - CASSLNLGGYEQYF TGTGCCAGCAGCTTAAACCTCGGGGGTTACGAGCAGTACTTC
- TRBJ2-3 TRBV18 - CASSPVGESTDTQYF TGTGCCAGCTCTCCCGTCGGGGAGAGCACAGATACGCAGTATTTT
- TRBJ2-1 TRBV4-3 TRBD2 CASSQVLAGYNEQFF TGCGCCAGCAGCCAAGTATTAGCGGGCTACAATGAGCAGTTCTTC
- TRBJ2-7 TRBV2 TRBD2 CASRGPTSGGAWYEQYF TGTGCCAGCAGGGGACCGACTAGCGGGGGGGCATGGTACGAGCAGTACTTC
- TRBJ2-7 TRBV7-9 - CASSLGDGGGSSYEQYF TGTGCCAGCAGCTTAGGAGACGGAGGAGGGTCCTCCTACGAGCAGTACTTC
- TRBJ2-3 TRBV5-4 TRBD2 CASQRESTDTQYF TGTGCCTCACAGCGGGAGAGCACAGATACGCAGTATTTT
- TRBJ2-3 TRBV7-2 TRBD2 CASSLQSGGQGQYF TGTGCCAGCAGCTTACAAAGCGGGGGCCAGGGTCAGTATTTT
once TRBJ2-1 TRBV4-2 TRBD2 CASSQERGARENEQFF TGTGCCAGCAGCCAAGAGCGGGGGGCCAGGGAAAATGAGCAGTTCTTC
- TRBJ2-5 TRBV9 - CASSVGTAIQETQYF TGTGCCAGCAGCGTAGGGACAGCGATCCAAGAGACCCAGTACTTC
few TRBJ2-7 TRBV7-9 - CASSNPWGGASYEQYF TGTGCCAGCAGCAATCCTTGGGGTGGGGCCTCCTACGAGCAGTACTTC
- TRBJ2-1 TRBV5-8 - CASSLQAYNEQFF TGTGCCAGCAGCTTGCAGGCCTACAATGAGCAGTTCTTC
- TRBJ2-2 TRBV14 - CASSHSTGELFF TGTGCCAGCAGCCACAGCACCGGGGAGCTGTTTTTT